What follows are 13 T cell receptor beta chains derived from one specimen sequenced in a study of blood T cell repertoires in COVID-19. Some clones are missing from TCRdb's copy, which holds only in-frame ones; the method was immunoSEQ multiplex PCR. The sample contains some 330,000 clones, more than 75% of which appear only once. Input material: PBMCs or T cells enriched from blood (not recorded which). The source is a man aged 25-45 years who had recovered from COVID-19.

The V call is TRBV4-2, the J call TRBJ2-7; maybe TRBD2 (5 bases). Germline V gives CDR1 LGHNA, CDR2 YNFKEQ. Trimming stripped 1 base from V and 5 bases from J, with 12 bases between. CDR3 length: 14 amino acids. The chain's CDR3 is CASSQVGGVHEQYF. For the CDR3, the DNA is TGTGCCAGCAGCCAAGTCGGAGGTGTCCACGAGCAGTACTTC.

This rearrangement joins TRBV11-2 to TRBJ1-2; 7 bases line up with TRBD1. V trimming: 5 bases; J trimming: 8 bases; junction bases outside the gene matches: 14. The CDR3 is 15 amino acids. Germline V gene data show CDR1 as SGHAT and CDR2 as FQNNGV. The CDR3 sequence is CASSARRGRESGYTF. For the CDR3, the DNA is TGTGCCAGCAGCGCCAGAAGGGGGCGAGAAAGCGGCTACACCTTC.

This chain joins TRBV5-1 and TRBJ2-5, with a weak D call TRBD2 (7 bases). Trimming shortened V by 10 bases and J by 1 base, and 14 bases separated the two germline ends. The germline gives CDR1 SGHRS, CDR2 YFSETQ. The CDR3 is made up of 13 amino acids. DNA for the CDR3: TGCGCCGGATCCGGGGGGCCCCAAGAGACCCAGTACTTC. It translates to CAGSGGPQETQYF. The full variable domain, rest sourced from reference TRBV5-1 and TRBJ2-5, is KAGVTQTPRYLIKTRGQQVTLSCSPISGHRSVSWYQQTPGQGLQFLFEYFSETQRNKGNFPGRFSGRQFSNSRSEMNVSTLELGDSALYLCAGSGGPQETQYFGPGTRLLVL.

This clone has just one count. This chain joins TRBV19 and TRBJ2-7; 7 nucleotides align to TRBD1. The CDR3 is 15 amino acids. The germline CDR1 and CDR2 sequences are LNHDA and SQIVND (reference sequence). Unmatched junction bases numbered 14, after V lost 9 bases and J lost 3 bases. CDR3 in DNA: TGTGCCAGGGGGACCGACAGGGAAGACCTCTACGAGCAGTACTTC. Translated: CARGTDREDLYEQYF.

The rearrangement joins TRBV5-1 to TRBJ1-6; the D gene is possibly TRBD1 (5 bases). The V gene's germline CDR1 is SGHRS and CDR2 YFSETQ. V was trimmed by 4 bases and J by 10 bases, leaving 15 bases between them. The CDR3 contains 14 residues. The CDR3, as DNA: TGCGCCAGCAGCCCCGGGACTGAAGGATCACCCCTCCACTTT. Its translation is CASSPGTEGSPLHF.

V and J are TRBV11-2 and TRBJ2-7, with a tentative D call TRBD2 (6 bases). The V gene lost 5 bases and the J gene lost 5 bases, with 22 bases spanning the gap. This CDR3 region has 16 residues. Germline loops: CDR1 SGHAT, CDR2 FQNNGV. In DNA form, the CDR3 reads TGTGCCAGCAGCCCGAGGAGGGCCACGGTTCTCGACGAGCAGTACTTC. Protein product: CASSPRRATVLDEQYF.

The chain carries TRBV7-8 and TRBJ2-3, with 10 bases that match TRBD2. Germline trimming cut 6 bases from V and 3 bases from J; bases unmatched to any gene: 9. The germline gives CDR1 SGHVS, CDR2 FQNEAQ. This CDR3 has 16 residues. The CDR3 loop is CASSPLLAGRTDTQYF. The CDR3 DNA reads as TGTGCCAGCAGTCCATTACTAGCGGGGAGGACAGATACGCAGTATTTT.

DNA of the CDR3: TGTGCCACTTCGGAACAGGGCTATAATTCACCCCTCCACTTT. It codes for CATSEQGYNSPLHF. V gene TRBV2 combines with J gene TRBJ1-6; D may be TRBD1 (6 bases). Per germline, CDR1 SNHLY and CDR2 FYNNEI. Trimming stripped 10 bases from V and 3 bases from J, with 13 bases between. This CDR3 is 14 amino acids long.

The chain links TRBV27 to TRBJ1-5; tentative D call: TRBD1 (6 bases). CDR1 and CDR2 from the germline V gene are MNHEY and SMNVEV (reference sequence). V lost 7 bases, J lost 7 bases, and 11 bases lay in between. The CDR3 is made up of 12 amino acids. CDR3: CASKQGGQPQHF. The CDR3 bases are TGTGCCAGCAAACAGGGTGGCCAGCCCCAGCATTTT.

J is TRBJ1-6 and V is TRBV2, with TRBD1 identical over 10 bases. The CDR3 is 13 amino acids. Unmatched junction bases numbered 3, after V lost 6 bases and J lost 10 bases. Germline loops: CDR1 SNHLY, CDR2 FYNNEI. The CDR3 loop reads CASSDRGLSPLHF. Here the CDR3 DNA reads TGTGCCAGCAGCGACAGGGGGCTATCACCCCTCCACTTT. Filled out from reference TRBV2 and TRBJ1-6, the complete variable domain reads EPEVTQTPSHQVTQMGQEVILRCVPISNHLYFYWYRQILGQKVEFLVSFYNNEISEKSEIFDDQFSVERPDGSNFTLKIRSTKLEDSAMYFCASSDRGLSPLHFGNGTRLTVT.

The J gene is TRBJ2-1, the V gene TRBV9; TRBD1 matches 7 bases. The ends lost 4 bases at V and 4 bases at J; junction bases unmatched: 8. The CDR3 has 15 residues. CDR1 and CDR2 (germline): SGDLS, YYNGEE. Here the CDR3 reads CASSLTGTEYNEQFF. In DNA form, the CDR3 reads TGTGCCAGCAGCCTGACCGGGACAGAGTACAATGAGCAGTTCTTC.

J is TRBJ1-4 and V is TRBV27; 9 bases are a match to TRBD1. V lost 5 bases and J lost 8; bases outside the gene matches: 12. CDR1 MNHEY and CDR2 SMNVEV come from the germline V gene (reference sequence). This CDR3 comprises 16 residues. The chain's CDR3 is CASSPQDRGRREKLFF. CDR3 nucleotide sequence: TGTGCCAGCAGTCCACAGGACAGGGGACGGCGGGAAAAACTGTTTTTT.

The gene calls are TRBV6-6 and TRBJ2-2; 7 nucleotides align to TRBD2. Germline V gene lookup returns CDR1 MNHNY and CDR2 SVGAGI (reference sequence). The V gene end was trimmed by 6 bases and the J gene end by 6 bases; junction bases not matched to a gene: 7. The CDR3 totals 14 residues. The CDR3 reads CASRGSGTSGELFF. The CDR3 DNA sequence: TGTGCCAGCAGGGGGAGCGGGACTTCCGGGGAGCTGTTTTTT.